The table lists the clone carrying this T cell receptor beta chain with a few counts. The sample originates from a study of beta chain features in type 1 diabetes. Investigators reverse transcribed all isolated RNA, so they sequenced expressed TCRB transcripts. Libraries were prepared by immunoSEQ multiplex PCR; TCRdb keeps only in-frame clonotypes and omits some of them. The sample records 150,000 or so clones, 7% to 10% being singletons. Germline loops: CDR1 MGHRA, CDR2 YSYEKL. V was pared by 4 bases and J by 1 base, with 13 bases between. This CDR3 spans 16 amino acids. The sequencing input was central memory CD4+ T cells from blood. This chain connects TRBV4-1 to TRBJ2-2; tentatively, D is TRBD2 (5 bases). The source is a woman younger than 30 in good health. The CDR3 DNA reads TGCGCCAGCAGCCGCCAGCGGTCGGAGAACACCGGGGAGCTGTTTTTT. Translated: CASSRQRSENTGELFF.